This record looks at one T cell receptor beta chain sequence and its context. CDR1 and CDR2 from the germline V gene are MNHEY and SMNVEV (reference sequence). The CDR3 consists of 13 residues. J gave up 2 bases and V 5 bases, and 2 bases lay outside the gene matches. This specimen comes from a study of blood T cell repertoires in COVID-19. Whole-study context: PBMCs, B-cell-depleted T cells, or T cells provided the cDNA or gDNA that made up the material.

Data came from immunoSEQ multiplex PCR; TCRdb stores just in-frame clones and leaves some out. The sample lists some 28,000 clones; approximately 90% were seen once. Sequenced: peripheral blood. The rearrangement uses TRBV27 and TRBJ2-5, with 7 bases matching TRBD1. This sequence originates from a man aged 60-69 years with acute or convalescent COVID-19. The CDR3 bases are TGTGCCAGCAGTCCGGGACAGCAAGAGACCCAGTACTTC. Amino acids: CASSPGQQETQYF.